This T cell receptor beta chain was found in a study of breast tumors, draining lymph nodes, adjacent tissues. This clonotype has a count of ten or more. The lymph nodes were axillary draining lymph nodes from breast cancer patients. TCRdb reprocessed the multiplex PCR reads with MiXCR, giving one entry per CDR3 protein. The sample has hundreds of thousands of distinct CDR3 sequences, roughly 30% seen once. Germline lookup yields CDR1 SGDLS and CDR2 YYNGEE. The V end lost 0 bases, the J end lost 5 bases, and 4 bases lay between the germline ends. This CDR3 region has 12 residues. This receptor was identified in a female donor with breast cancer. Some clones in this sample may be carry-over from other donors' samples. The V call is TRBV9, the J call TRBJ2-3; D is undetermined. Sample: axillary lymph node tissue. For the CDR3, the DNA is TGTGCCAGCAGCGTAGTAGAAGATACGCAGTATTTT. Its protein product is CASSVVEDTQYF.